This T cell receptor beta chain was recorded in a study of patients and donors after allogeneic stem cell transplantation. The CDR3 consists of 15 residues. V shed 0 bases and J shed 0 bases, with 12 bases lying between them. The germline V gene has CDR1 DFQATT and CDR2 SNEGSKA (reference sequence). One entry per CDR3 protein results from TCRdb running MiXCR on the RT-PCR reads. The sample has 800,000 to 1,000,000 distinct CDR3 sequences, over 15% seen once. The V and J genes are TRBV20-1 and TRBJ2-7; D might be TRBD1 (6 bases). The receptor was isolated from a human donor who was either an allogeneic HSCT recipient or a stem cell or donor lymphocyte infusion donor (not recorded which). It is not recorded whose cells these are; they may come from a transplant donor. Sequenced sample: blood, either unsorted or a sorted T cell fraction (not recorded which). The CDR3 reads CSARDVQGSSYEQYF. For the CDR3, the DNA is TGCAGTGCTAGAGACGTACAGGGTAGCTCCTACGAGCAGTACTTC.